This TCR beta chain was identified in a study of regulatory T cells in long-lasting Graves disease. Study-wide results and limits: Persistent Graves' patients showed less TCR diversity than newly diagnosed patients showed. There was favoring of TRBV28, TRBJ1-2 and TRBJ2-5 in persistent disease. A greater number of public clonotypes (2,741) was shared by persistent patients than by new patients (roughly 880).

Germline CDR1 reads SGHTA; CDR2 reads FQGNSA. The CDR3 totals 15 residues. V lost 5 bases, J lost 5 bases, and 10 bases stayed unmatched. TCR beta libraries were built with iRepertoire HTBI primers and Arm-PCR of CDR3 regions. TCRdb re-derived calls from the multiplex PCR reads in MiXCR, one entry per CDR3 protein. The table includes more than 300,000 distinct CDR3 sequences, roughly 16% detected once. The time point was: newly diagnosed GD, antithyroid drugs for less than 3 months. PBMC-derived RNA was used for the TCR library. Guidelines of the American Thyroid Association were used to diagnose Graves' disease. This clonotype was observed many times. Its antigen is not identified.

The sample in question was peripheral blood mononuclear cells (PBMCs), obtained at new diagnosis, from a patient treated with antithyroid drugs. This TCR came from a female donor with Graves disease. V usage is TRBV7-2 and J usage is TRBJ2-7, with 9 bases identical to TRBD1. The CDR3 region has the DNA TGTGCCAGCAGCCCAAACCGGGACAGGGTCCACGAGCAGTACTTC. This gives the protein CASSPNRDRVHEQYF.